Each of the 30 T cell receptor beta chains below was sequenced from the same sample in a study of T cell repertoires in cytomegalovirus infection. MiXCR, run by TCRdb on the reads, gives a single entry per CDR3 protein. The repertoire consists of 560,000 or so distinct CDR3 sequences, with more than 15% occurring once and the leading ten covering roughly a quarter. Sequencing was carried out using CD8+ T cells from PBMCs. Receptors were obtained from a human donor in good health (CMV status not recorded). Some clones in this sample may be carry-over from other donors' samples.

This clonotype came up a few times. The genes are TRBV9 and TRBJ2-7; perhaps TRBD2 as D (7 bases). V lost 3 bases and J lost 2, with 18 bases in between. The CDR3 sequence is 16 residues long. CDR1 and CDR2 (germline): SGDLS, YYNGEE. CDR3 nucleotides: TGTGCCAGCAGCGGTGCGGGAGCCGGGGGCGCCTACGAGCAGTACTTC. This encodes CASSGAGAGGAYEQYF.

This clonotype showed up just a few times. V gene TRBV29-1 combines with J gene TRBJ2-1, with 7 bases fitting TRBD2. Germline assignment: CDR1 SQVTM and CDR2 ANQGSEA. The CDR3 length is 14 residues. Trimming took 8 bases from V and 6 from J; bases not matched to a gene: 13. In DNA, the CDR3 is TGCAGCTTCTCGGGGGGTCGGGGAGGCAATGAGCAGTTCTTC. Protein product: CSFSGGRGGNEQFF.

The gene calls are TRBV7-9 and TRBJ1-3; 9 bases line up with TRBD1. The V segment lost 6 bases and the J segment 0 bases; nucleotides outside the gene matches: 12. CDR3 length: 18 amino acids. CDR1 is SEHNR, CDR2 FQNEAQ, per germline (reference sequence). The CDR3 here is CASSPTGGHPNSGNTIYF. The CDR3 DNA sequence: TGTGCCAGCAGTCCGACAGGGGGTCATCCCAACTCTGGAAACACCATATATTTT.

This CDR3 is CSARKEGHMDTEAFF. The CDR3 DNA follows: TGCAGTGCTCGTAAGGAGGGCCATATGGACACTGAAGCTTTCTTT. The chain links TRBV20-1 to TRBJ1-1; D ambiguous. Germline V gene sequence: CDR1 DFQATT, CDR2 SNEGSKA (reference sequence). Deletions cut 5 bases from V and 3 bases from J, with 19 bases between. The CDR3 covers 15 residues.

J is TRBJ2-7 and V is TRBV28; 11 positions match TRBD1. After removal of 4 bases from V and 4 bases from J, the junction contained 6 bases not matched to a gene. This CDR3 is 15 amino acids long. Per the germline V gene, CDR1 is MDHEN and CDR2 is SYDVKM. The CDR3 sequence: CASSYGQGASYEQYF. The CDR3 region has the DNA TGTGCCAGCAGTTACGGACAGGGGGCATCATACGAGCAGTACTTC. The whole variable domain, filled in from reference TRBV28 and TRBJ2-7, reads DVKVTQSSRYLVKRTGEKVFLECVQDMDHENMFWYRQDPGLGLRLIYFSYDVKMKEKGDIPEGYSVSREKKERFSLILESASTNQTSMYLCASSYGQGASYEQYFGPGTRLTVT.

The CDR3 nucleotides read TGTGCCAGTAGCCCGGACTGGAGCTCCTACAATGAGCAGTTCTTC. Amino acid sequence: CASSPDWSSYNEQFF. The V gene is TRBV19, the J gene TRBJ2-1; weak D call: TRBD2 (5 bases). The CDR3 extends over 15 amino acids. Germline-derived CDR1 and CDR2 are LNHDA and SQIVND (reference sequence). Trimming took off 6 bases at V and 0 bases at J, with 12 bases between the two ends.

CDR3 region: CASSLPSSEAEAFF. In DNA, the CDR3 is TGTGCCAGCAGCTTACCTTCCTCGGAGGCTGAAGCTTTCTTT. The J gene is TRBJ1-1, the V gene TRBV13, with D unclear. This CDR3 is built from 14 residues. Germline CDR1 and CDR2: PRHDT and FYEKMQ (reference sequence). Trimming pared 2 bases from V and 6 bases from J, leaving 13 bases between.

The gene calls are TRBV6-5 and TRBJ1-5; 9 bases match TRBD1. Germline V gene lookup returns CDR1 MNHEY and CDR2 SVGAGI. The V segment lost 6 bases and the J segment 0 bases; nucleotides outside the gene matches: 3. This CDR3 region has 15 residues. In DNA form, the CDR3 reads TGTGCCAGCAGGGGACAGGGAAATAGCAATCAGCCCCAGCATTTT. Protein sequence: CASRGQGNSNQPQHF.

This clonotype showed up many times. CDR3 nucleotides: TGTGCCAGCAGTTCCGAGGGACTAGCGCGAATCACAGATACGCAGTATTTT. This gives the protein CASSSEGLARITDTQYF. J is TRBJ2-3 and V is TRBV28; 10 bases map to TRBD2. Per the germline V gene, CDR1 is MDHEN and CDR2 is SYDVKM. The CDR3 sequence is 17 residues long. J gave up 2 bases and V 4 bases, and 9 bases lay outside the gene matches.

The genes are TRBV9 and TRBJ2-1; TRBD1 aligns across 7 bases. V trimming: 3 bases; J trimming: 0 bases; junction bases outside the gene matches: 6. Germline CDR1 reads SGDLS; CDR2 reads YYNGEE. The CDR3 is 16 amino acids. The chain's CDR3 is CASSERPGGSYNEQFF. CDR3 DNA sequence: TGTGCCAGCAGCGAGCGACCAGGGGGCTCCTACAATGAGCAGTTCTTC. The whole variable domain, filled in from reference TRBV9 and TRBJ2-1, reads DSGVTQTPKHLITATGQRVTLRCSPRSGDLSVYWYQQSLDQGLQFLIQYYNGEERAKGNILERFSAQQFPDLHSELNLSSLELGDSALYFCASSERPGGSYNEQFFGPGTRLTVL.

This clonotype turned up a few times. The chain joins TRBV29-1 to TRBJ1-2, with 7 positions matching TRBD1. Germline trimming cut 6 bases from V and 8 bases from J; bases unmatched to any gene: 6. The CDR3 runs to 11 residues. Germline values: CDR1 SQVTM, CDR2 ANQGSEA. CDR3 residues: CSVEDRLGYTF. In nucleotides, the CDR3 is TGCAGCGTCGAGGACAGGCTCGGCTACACCTTC.

The J gene is TRBJ1-6, the V gene TRBV7-6; TRBD1 might be the D (5 bases). CDR3 size: 15 residues. V gave up 0 bases and J gave up 9 bases, with 12 bases separating them. Germline V gives CDR1 SGHVS, CDR2 FNYEAQ. Here the CDR3 DNA reads TGTGCCAGCAGCTTAGCGGGGGGGTGGGCTTCACCCCTCCACTTT. Its translation is CASSLAGGWASPLHF.

The chain recombines TRBV7-6 with TRBJ2-3; TRBD2 aligns across 11 bases. Trimming at V came to 6 bases and at J to 1 base, leaving 12 bases not matched to a gene. This CDR3 spans 18 amino acids. Germline-derived CDR1 and CDR2 are SGHVS and FNYEAQ. CDR3 residues: CASRLPDQLAGGTDTQYF. The CDR3 nucleotides read TGTGCCAGCAGATTACCAGATCAACTAGCGGGGGGCACAGATACGCAGTATTTT.

This clonotype was detected ten times or more. The genes are TRBV7-2 and TRBJ2-5; a weak D match, TRBD2 (7 bases). Germline values: CDR1 SGHTA, CDR2 FQGNSA. V lost 1 base to trimming and J lost 1 base, with 13 bases between them. The CDR3 loop spans 16 amino acids. The CDR3 DNA is TGTGCCAGCAGCTTAGGGGGGGCGGGGGTCCAAGAGACCCAGTACTTC. Its translation: CASSLGGAGVQETQYF.

This clonotype occurred a few times. V gene TRBV24-1 combines with J gene TRBJ2-2; D unclear. CDR3 length: 14 amino acids. Germline CDR1 and CDR2: KGHDR and SFDVKD. V was clipped by 4 bases and J by 2 bases, with 7 bases between them. CDR3 amino acids: CATSEGRNTGELFF. In DNA form, the CDR3 reads TGTGCCACCAGTGAGGGCCGCAACACCGGGGAGCTGTTTTTT.

The CDR3: CASSLWTSGNEQFF. In DNA form, the CDR3 reads TGCGCCAGCAGCTTATGGACTAGCGGCAATGAGCAGTTCTTC. This chain connects TRBV5-1 to TRBJ2-1; the match to TRBD2 covers 10 bases. Germline loops: CDR1 SGHRS, CDR2 YFSETQ. This CDR3 is built from 14 residues. Trimming took 2 bases from V and 6 from J; bases not matched to a gene: 2.

This clonotype was counted ten times or more. The chain recombines TRBV7-6 with TRBJ1-1; no definite D call. Germline V gives CDR1 SGHVS, CDR2 FNYEAQ. The CDR3 contains 15 residues. V lost 1 base and J 3 bases, leaving 12 bases between the germline ends. The CDR3 reads CASSLGPGRDTEAFF. CDR3 DNA sequence: TGTGCCAGCAGCTTAGGTCCGGGCAGAGACACTGAAGCTTTCTTT. Supplemented by reference TRBV7-6 and TRBJ1-1, the full variable domain reads GAGVSQSPRYKVTKRGQDVALRCDPISGHVSLYWYRQALGQGPEFLTYFNYEAQQDKSGLPNDRFSAERPEGSISTLTIQRTEQRDSAMYRCASSLGPGRDTEAFFGQGTRLTVV.

This clonotype was seen many times. The chain joins TRBV6-5 to TRBJ1-2, with D possibly matching TRBD1 (6 bases). Germline V gene data show CDR1 as MNHEY and CDR2 as SVGAGI. This CDR3 is 18 amino acids long. Trimming took off 5 bases at V and 7 bases at J, with 29 bases between the two ends. CDR3: CASSPPILTGTSLAGYTF. The DNA of the CDR3 is TGTGCCAGCAGTCCCCCCATACTGACAGGCACCTCTTTGGCTGGCTACACCTTC.

Comment on this clonotype: A much larger clone lies a single base off, so this may be a read error. The CDR3 bases are TGTGCCAGCAGTTCCAATCAGCCCCAGGATTTT. Residues: CASSSNQPQDF. This chain uses TRBV12-3 or TRBV12-4 with TRBJ1-5; D unresolved. This CDR3 has 11 amino acids.

The table lists this clonotype with many counts. The CDR3 sequence is CASSETGTGALALHF. The CDR3 DNA follows: TGTGCCAGCAGCGAAACCGGGACAGGTGCCCTAGCCCTCCACTTT. This rearrangement joins TRBV6-6 to TRBJ1-6; 8 bases match TRBD1. Germline V gene data show CDR1 as MNHNY and CDR2 as SVGAGI (reference sequence). The V gene end was trimmed by 6 bases and the J gene end by 14 bases; junction bases not matched to a gene: 15. The CDR3 length is 15 residues.

This clonotype was counted only a few times. This chain links TRBV19 with TRBJ2-7; 7 bases fit TRBD1. The J segment lost 3 bases and the V segment lost 4 bases, leaving 9 bases of the junction unmatched. The CDR3 length is 15 residues. Germline assignment: CDR1 LNHDA and CDR2 SQIVND (reference sequence). The CDR3, as DNA: TGTGCCAGTAGTACCCACACAGGGGCGAGCTACGAGCAGTACTTC. It codes for CASSTHTGASYEQYF.

The chain joins TRBV9 to TRBJ2-1; the D gene is possibly TRBD2 (6 bases). CDR3 size: 15 residues. Germline CDR1 is SGDLS and CDR2 is YYNGEE. V was shortened by 7 bases and J by 6 bases, with 20 bases between the two germline ends. CDR3 amino acids: CASGTPGVKANEQFF. The DNA of the CDR3 is TGTGCCAGCGGAACGCCGGGGGTAAAGGCCAATGAGCAGTTCTTC. Combining the CDR3 with reference TRBV9 and TRBJ2-1 gives the whole variable domain DSGVTQTPKHLITATGQRVTLRCSPRSGDLSVYWYQQSLDQGLQFLIQYYNGEERAKGNILERFSAQQFPDLHSELNLSSLELGDSALYFCASGTPGVKANEQFFGPGTRLTVL.

The rearrangement joins TRBV7-4 to TRBJ1-5; D unresolved. V dropped 5 bases and J dropped 8 bases, with 13 bases sitting between them. The CDR3 extends over 13 amino acids. Germline CDR1 SGHVT, CDR2 SQSDAQ. CDR3 DNA: TGTGCCAGCAGCACCGGGAAAGTGGAGCCCCAGCATTTT. This gives the protein CASSTGKVEPQHF.

The V call is TRBV12-3 or TRBV12-4, the J call TRBJ2-5, with a tentative D call TRBD2 (6 bases). The CDR3 runs to 14 residues. The germline V and J ends were trimmed by 4 bases and 3 bases, with 12 bases remaining between them. The CDR3 region is CASSYYGGKETQYF. CDR3 DNA: TGTGCCAGCAGTTATTACGGGGGAAAAGAGACCCAGTACTTC.

This clonotype was seen a handful of times. V gene TRBV12-3 or TRBV12-4 combines with J gene TRBJ1-1; possibly TRBD1 for D (5 bases). Trimming cost V 4 bases and J 4 bases, with 10 bases left between them. The CDR3 sequence is 13 residues long. The CDR3 sequence is CASSYSGVTEAFF. The CDR3 nucleotides read TGTGCCAGCAGTTATTCGGGGGTCACTGAAGCTTTCTTT.

This clonotype was seen a few times. CDR3 amino acids: CAHRDRGKDTEAFF. In DNA, the CDR3 is TGTGCACACCGGGACAGGGGTAAGGACACTGAAGCTTTCTTT. The chain employs TRBV6-1 and TRBJ1-1; TRBD1 matches at 10 bases. This CDR3 has 14 residues. Germline V lookup: CDR1 MNHNS, CDR2 SASEGT.

This CDR3 reads CASSLGATSGRRDEQYF. Written as DNA, the CDR3 is TGCGCCAGCAGCTTGGGCGCCACTAGCGGGAGGAGGGACGAGCAGTACTTC. The chain couples TRBV5-1 to TRBJ2-7, with TRBD2 matching 12 bases. V was pared by 0 bases and J by 5 bases, with 9 bases of the junction left unmatched. Germline-derived CDR1 and CDR2 are SGHRS and YFSETQ. CDR3 length: 17 amino acids.

This clonotype was observed at least ten times. The chain is built from TRBV5-1 and TRBJ1-2; weak D call: TRBD1 (5 bases). Trimming shortened V by 4 bases and J by 6 bases, and 13 bases separated the two germline ends. Per the germline V gene, CDR1 is SGHRS and CDR2 is YFSETQ. This CDR3 spans 13 amino acids. The CDR3, as DNA: TGCGCCAGCAGCCCGGGACTGTTTAATGGCTACACCTTC. As protein: CASSPGLFNGYTF.

This clonotype was detected only a few times. V and J are TRBV14 and TRBJ2-5; a possible D gene is TRBD2 (5 bases). CDR3 length equals 15 residues. CDR1 is SGHDN, CDR2 FVKESK, per germline. V dropped 11 bases and J dropped 4 bases, with 23 bases sitting between them. The CDR3 sequence is CAPLGSGSGGETQYF. CDR3 DNA sequence: TGTGCCCCCCTTGGGAGCGGATCTGGTGGAGAGACCCAGTACTTC.

This clonotype was counted a few times. This chain connects TRBV4-2 to TRBJ2-1; 7 positions agree with TRBD2. The CDR3 sequence is 20 residues long. V was clipped by 3 bases and J by 1 base; unmatched bases: 18. Looked up from germline, CDR1 is LGHNA and CDR2 is YNFKEQ. The CDR3 loop reads CASSQGGVGVGGRSYNEQFF. Here the CDR3 DNA reads TGTGCCAGCAGCCAGGGGGGGGTAGGGGTAGGCGGGAGATCCTACAATGAGCAGTTCTTC.